The present entry profiles one T cell receptor beta chain with its context. What it binds is unknown. V shed 5 bases and J 2 bases; nucleotides not matched to a gene: 6. CDR3 length: 14 residues. Germline CDR1 and CDR2: SGHAT and FQNNGV. Method: immunoSEQ multiplex PCR; TCRdb's copy keeps in-frame clones and lacks some. The sample holds over 1.5 million clones, approximately 98% seen once. This sample is drawn from a study of shared clonotypes between healthy human individuals. Study results and limitations: Clonotypes shared by all four donors outscored non-shared clonotypes in generation probability. Naive subsets, compared against memory subsets, generally had larger estimated richness values. Rarefaction indicated that sorted-subset sequencing remained incomplete although depth was large.

The V call is TRBV11-2, the J call TRBJ2-7, with 7 bases lining up with TRBD2. The specimen was naive CD4+ T cells sorted from blood. Documented subset: CD45RA+ positively selected. The clonotype comes from a man aged 25 to 45 in good health. The CDR3 coding sequence is TGTGCCAGCAGCCACGGGGGGTCAGCCTACGAGCAGTACTTC. It yields the protein CASSHGGSAYEQYF.